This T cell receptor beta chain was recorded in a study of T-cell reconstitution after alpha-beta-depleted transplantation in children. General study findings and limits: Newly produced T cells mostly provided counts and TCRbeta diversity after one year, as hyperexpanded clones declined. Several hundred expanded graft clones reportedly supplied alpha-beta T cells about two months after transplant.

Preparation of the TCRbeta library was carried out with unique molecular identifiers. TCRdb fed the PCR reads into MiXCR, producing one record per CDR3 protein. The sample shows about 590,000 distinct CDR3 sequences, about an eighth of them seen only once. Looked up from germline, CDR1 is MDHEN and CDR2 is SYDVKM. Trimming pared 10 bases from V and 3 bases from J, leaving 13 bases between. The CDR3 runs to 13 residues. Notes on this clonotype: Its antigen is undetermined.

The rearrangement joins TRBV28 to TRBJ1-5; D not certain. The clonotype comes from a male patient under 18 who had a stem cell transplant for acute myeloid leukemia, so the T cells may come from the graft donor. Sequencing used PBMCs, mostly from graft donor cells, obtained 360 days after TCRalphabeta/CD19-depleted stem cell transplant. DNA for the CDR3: TGTGCCACTCGTCCTACGTACAATCAGCCCCAGCATTTT. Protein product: CATRPTYNQPQHF. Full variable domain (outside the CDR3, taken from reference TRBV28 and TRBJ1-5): DVKVTQSSRYLVKRTGEKVFLECVQDMDHENMFWYRQDPGLGLRLIYFSYDVKMKEKGDIPEGYSVSREKKERFSLILESASTNQTSMYLCATRPTYNQPQHFGDGTRLSIL.